A single sample gave rise to the 20 T cell receptor beta chains below, sequenced in a study of T-cell reconstitution after alpha-beta-depleted transplantation in children. Construction of the TCRbeta library involved unique molecular identifiers. TCRdb fed the PCR reads into MiXCR, producing one record per CDR3 protein. This table has about 200,000 distinct CDR3 sequences, about 6% appearing once. Sequences were derived from PBMCs, sampled before TCRalphabeta/CD19-depleted stem cell transplant. Receptors were obtained from a girl less than two years old with combined immunodeficiency, due to receive a stem cell transplant.

This clonotype was recorded only once. This sequence joins TRBV30 and TRBJ2-7, with a weak D call TRBD1 (6 bases). Per the germline V gene, CDR1 is GTSNPN and CDR2 is SVGIG (reference sequence). The CDR3 consists of 12 residues. V dropped 2 bases and J dropped 4 bases, with 9 bases sitting between them. In nucleotides, the CDR3 is TGTGCCTGGAGTAGAGGACAGTACGAGCAGTACTTC. Its translation: CAWSRGQYEQYF.

This clonotype was recorded many times. The rearrangement uses TRBV29-1 and TRBJ2-1; D may match TRBD1 or TRBD2 (5 bases each). There are 13 residues in the CDR3. The V and J ends lost 4 bases and 7 bases respectively, with 14 bases between them. Per germline, CDR1 SQVTM and CDR2 ANQGSEA. CDR3 protein: CSVGGVGRNEQFF. The CDR3 DNA sequence: TGCAGCGTTGGAGGGGTAGGGAGAAATGAGCAGTTCTTC.

The table lists this clonotype with many counts. V and J are TRBV12-3 or TRBV12-4 and TRBJ2-1, with 11 bases lining up with TRBD2. The J segment lost 10 bases and the V segment lost 5 bases, leaving 7 bases of the junction unmatched. There are 14 residues in the CDR3. The CDR3 loop reads CASSLYSGGAEQFF. The CDR3 nucleotides are TGTGCCAGCAGTCTATATAGCGGGGGGGCCGAGCAGTTCTTC.

There are many counts of this clonotype. This rearrangement joins TRBV20-1 to TRBJ2-7; possible D gene TRBD2, 5 bases. Trimming left V 5 bases short and J 2 bases short, with 16 bases between. Germline values: CDR1 DFQATT, CDR2 SNEGSKA (reference sequence). The CDR3 is 14 residues long. The CDR3 region has the DNA TGCAGTGCTCGGCCCGGACTCCCAGCCTACGAGCAGTACTTC. It encodes CSARPGLPAYEQYF.

At least ten counts were recorded for this clonotype. The V call is TRBV4-3, the J call TRBJ1-6; 7 positions agree with TRBD1. After removal of 0 bases from V and 7 bases from J, the junction contained 9 bases not matched to a gene. The CDR3 covers 17 residues. From germline, CDR1 is LGHNA and CDR2 YSLEER. CDR3 amino acids: CASSQDVSRDSNSPLHF. In nucleotides, the CDR3 is TGCGCCAGCAGCCAAGACGTCAGCCGGGACAGCAATTCACCCCTCCACTTT.

This clonotype came up many times. J is TRBJ1-5 and V is TRBV28; D unclear. The V end lost 8 bases, the J end lost 6 bases, and 8 bases lay between the germline ends. The CDR3 spans 11 residues. CDR1 and CDR2 (germline): MDHEN, SYDVKM. CDR3 region: CASSRAQPQHF. CDR3 in DNA: TGTGCCAGCTCGAGGGCTCAGCCCCAGCATTTT.

This clonotype was counted at least ten times. This chain links TRBV15 with TRBJ2-1; 13 bases fit TRBD2. The CDR3 runs 16 residues. Unmatched junction bases numbered 5, after V lost 1 base and J lost 8 bases. Germline CDR1 and CDR2: LNHNV and YYDKDF (reference sequence). Here the CDR3 reads CATSRAGLAGDDEQFF. CDR3 in DNA: TGTGCCACCAGCAGAGCTGGACTAGCGGGAGATGATGAGCAGTTCTTC.

There are many counts of this clonotype. V is TRBV28 and J is TRBJ1-4; tentatively, D is TRBD1 (5 bases). This CDR3 contains 14 residues. Germline CDR1 MDHEN, CDR2 SYDVKM. V was trimmed by 3 bases and J by 7 bases, leaving 12 bases between them. CDR3 loop: CASSFWGRGEKLFF. The DNA of the CDR3 is TGTGCCAGCAGTTTTTGGGGGAGGGGTGAAAAACTGTTTTTT.

This clonotype was picked up many times. The chain recombines TRBV7-2 with TRBJ1-1; D remains ambiguous. Trimming removed 5 bases from V and 7 bases from J, with 17 bases in between. Germline loops: CDR1 SGHTA, CDR2 FQGNSA. The CDR3 is 14 amino acids. CDR3 sequence (DNA): TGTGCCAGCAGCAGTCAAGTAGGGAAAATTGAAGCTTTCTTT. Translation: CASSSQVGKIEAFF.

This clonotype was counted at least ten times. V is TRBV25-1 and J is TRBJ1-1; D is uncertain. The CDR3 length is 15 residues. The germline V and J ends were trimmed by 1 base and 5 bases, with 14 bases remaining between them. Germline V gene lookup returns CDR1 MGHDK and CDR2 SYGVNS. CDR3 sequence (DNA): TGTGCCAGCAGTGAATCGTTACGGGGATGGACTGAAGCTTTCTTT. This gives the protein CASSESLRGWTEAFF.

This clonotype was seen at least ten times. This CDR3 reads CASSQDQSEELAYEQYF. DNA for the CDR3: TGTGCCAGCAGCCAAGATCAAAGCGAGGAACTAGCCTACGAGCAGTACTTC. The chain is built from TRBV3-1 and TRBJ2-7, with D perhaps matching TRBD2 (5 bases). Trimming took off 0 bases at V and 2 bases at J, with 17 bases between the two ends. The germline V gene has CDR1 LGHDT and CDR2 YNNKEL (reference sequence). CDR3 length: 17 residues.

This clonotype was recorded at least ten times. V usage is TRBV2 and J usage is TRBJ2-3; 9 bases align to TRBD2. Germline loops: CDR1 SNHLY, CDR2 FYNNEI. V dropped 6 bases and J dropped 2; count of bases not matched to a gene: 6. The CDR3 is 15 residues long. The CDR3 spells CASRDLAGITDTQYF. The CDR3 nucleotides are TGTGCCAGCAGGGATCTAGCGGGGATCACAGATACGCAGTATTTT.

In this sample, this clonotype turned up a few times. The V and J genes are TRBV7-9 and TRBJ2-1; no clear D gene. Trimming cost V 3 bases and J 9 bases, with 9 bases left between them. Germline CDR1 SEHNR, CDR2 FQNEAQ (reference sequence). The CDR3 spans 12 residues. The CDR3 reads CASSLSSFEQFF. The CDR3 bases are TGTGCCAGCAGCTTGTCGTCTTTTGAGCAGTTCTTC.

This clonotype showed up many times. This sequence joins TRBV7-9 and TRBJ1-2; TRBD1 might be the D (5 bases). The V gene lost 2 bases and the J gene lost 4 bases, with 11 bases spanning the gap. This CDR3 is 14 amino acids long. Germline V CDR1 and CDR2: SEHNR, FQNEAQ (reference sequence). CDR3 in amino acids: CASSLSARVYGYTF. In DNA form, the CDR3 reads TGTGCCAGCAGCTTATCGGCCAGGGTCTATGGCTACACCTTC.

This clonotype was detected ten times or more. This chain links TRBV7-3 with TRBJ2-2, with D tentatively TRBD2 (6 bases). Per the germline V gene, CDR1 is SGHTA and CDR2 is FQGTGA. Trimming shortened V by 2 bases and J by 7 bases, and 8 bases separated the two germline ends. This CDR3 comprises 13 residues. The CDR3 sequence: CASSLWEDGELFF. The DNA for the CDR3 is TGTGCCAGCAGCTTATGGGAGGACGGGGAGCTGTTTTTT.

This clonotype has at least ten counts. An end of the junction does not agree with germline; a read error may underlie this. This chain joins TRBV28 and TRBJ2-5, with 8 nucleotides matching TRBD2. Germline CDR1 MDHEN, CDR2 SYDVKM. The CDR3 length is 16 residues. Here the CDR3 DNA reads TGTGCCAGCAGTTTACTCCTCGGGGGTAGCGGGATTGACCCTTGCTTC. Translating gives CASSLLLGGSGIDPCF.

This clonotype was counted at least ten times. V gene TRBV30 combines with J gene TRBJ2-1, with 9 positions matching TRBD2. From germline, CDR1 is GTSNPN and CDR2 SVGIG (reference sequence). CDR3 size: 14 residues. V lost 5 bases, J lost 4 bases, and 6 bases stayed unmatched. The DNA for the CDR3 is TGTGCCTGGGATAGCGGGGGCTTATACAATGAGCAGTTCTTC. Translation gives CAWDSGGLYNEQFF. The full variable domain, completed using reference TRBV30 and TRBJ2-1, is SQTIHQWPATLVQPVGSPLSLECTVEGTSNPNLYWYRQAAGRGLQLLFYSVGIGQISSEVPQNLSASRPQDRQFILSSKKLLLSDSGFYLCAWDSGGLYNEQFFGPGTRLTVL.

This clonotype was counted only a few times. The rearrangement joins TRBV19 to TRBJ1-1; D is unclear. V was trimmed by 8 bases and J by 0 bases, leaving 16 bases between them. CDR3 length equals 15 residues. CDR1 is LNHDA, CDR2 SQIVND, per germline (reference sequence). CDR3 in amino acids: CASGRTAKMNTEAFF. CDR3 coding DNA: TGTGCCAGTGGGAGGACGGCGAAGATGAACACTGAAGCTTTCTTT.

This clonotype was found many times. This chain connects TRBV12-3 or TRBV12-4 to TRBJ1-4; 7 nucleotides agree with TRBD1. J lost 8 bases, V lost 6 bases, and 9 bases had no gene match. The CDR3 is 14 residues long. CDR3 in DNA: TGTGCCAGCAGACTCCAGGGGGGGGGCGAAAAACTGTTTTTT. Its translation is CASRLQGGGEKLFF.

V usage is TRBV19 and J usage is TRBJ2-2; D unresolved. V lost 7 bases and J 6 bases, leaving 15 bases between the germline ends. CDR1 is LNHDA, CDR2 SQIVND, per germline (reference sequence). CDR3 length: 14 residues. The DNA for the CDR3 is TGTGCCAGTATGTACCCCGTTCGCCCCGGGGAGCTGTTTTTT. Amino acids: CASMYPVRPGELFF.